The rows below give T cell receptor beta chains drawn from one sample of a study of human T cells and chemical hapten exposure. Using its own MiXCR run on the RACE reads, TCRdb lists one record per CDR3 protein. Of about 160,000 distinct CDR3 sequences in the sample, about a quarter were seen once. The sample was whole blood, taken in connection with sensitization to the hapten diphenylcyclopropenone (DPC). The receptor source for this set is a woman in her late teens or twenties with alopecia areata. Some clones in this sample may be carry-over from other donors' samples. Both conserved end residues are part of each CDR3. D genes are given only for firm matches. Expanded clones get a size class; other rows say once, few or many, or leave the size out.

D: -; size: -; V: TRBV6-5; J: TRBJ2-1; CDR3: CASSYSTAFSYNEQFF; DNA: TGTGCCAGCAGTTACTCGACGGCCTTCTCCTACAATGAGCAGTTCTTC
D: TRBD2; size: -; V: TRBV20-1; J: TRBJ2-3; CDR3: CSGKKGLGTDTQYF; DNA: TGCAGTGGAAAAAAGGGACTAGGCACAGATACGCAGTATTTT
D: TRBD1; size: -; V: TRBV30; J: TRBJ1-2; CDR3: CACYRGSSYGYTF; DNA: TGTGCCTGTTACAGGGGGTCGTCCTATGGCTACACCTTC
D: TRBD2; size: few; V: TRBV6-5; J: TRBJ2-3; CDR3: CASSYFASGGGGTDTQYF; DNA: TGTGCCAGCAGTTACTTTGCTAGCGGGGGGGGCGGCACAGATACGCAGTATTTT
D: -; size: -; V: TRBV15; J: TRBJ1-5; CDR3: CATSRDGNSNQPQHF; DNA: TGTGCCACCAGCAGAGATGGAAACAGCAATCAGCCCCAGCATTTT
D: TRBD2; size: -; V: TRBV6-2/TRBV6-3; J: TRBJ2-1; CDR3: CASSYPSSGGPSGEQFF; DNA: TGTGCCAGCAGTTACCCCTCTAGCGGGGGCCCCTCGGGTGAGCAGTTCTTC
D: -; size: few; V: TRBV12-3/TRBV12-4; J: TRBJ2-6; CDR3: CASRGAVGANVLTF; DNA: TGTGCCAGCAGGGGGGCGGTCGGGGCCAACGTCCTGACTTTC
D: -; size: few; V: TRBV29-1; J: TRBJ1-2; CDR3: CSVSGSDGYTF; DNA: TGCAGCGTTTCTGGTTCAGATGGCTACACCTTC
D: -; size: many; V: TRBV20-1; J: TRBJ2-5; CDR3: CSAPAIGETQYF; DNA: TGCAGTGCCCCAGCAATCGGAGAGACCCAGTACTTC
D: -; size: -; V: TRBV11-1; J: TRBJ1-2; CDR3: CASSLKASNLGPGYGYTF; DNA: TGTGCCAGCAGCTTAAAGGCATCGAACTTGGGGCCGGGGTATGGCTACACCTTC
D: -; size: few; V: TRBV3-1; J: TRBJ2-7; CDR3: CASSRDRYEQYF; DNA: TGTGCCAGCAGCCGAGATCGGTACGAGCAGTACTTC
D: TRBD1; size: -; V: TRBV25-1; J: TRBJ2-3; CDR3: CASTTGASTDTQYF; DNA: TGTGCCAGCACGACAGGGGCCAGCACAGATACGCAGTATTTT
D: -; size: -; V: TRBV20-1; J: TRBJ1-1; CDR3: CSARDGQQNTEAFF; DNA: TGCAGTGCTAGAGATGGACAGCAGAACACTGAAGCTTTCTTT
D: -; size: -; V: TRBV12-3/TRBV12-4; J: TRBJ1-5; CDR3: CASSPSGLPFGSNQPQHF; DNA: TGTGCCAGCAGTCCGTCGGGGCTACCCTTTGGAAGCAATCAGCCCCAGCATTTT
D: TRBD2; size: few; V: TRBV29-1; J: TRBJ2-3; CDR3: CSTGGVTDTQYF; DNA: TGCAGCACGGGAGGGGTCACAGATACGCAGTATTTT
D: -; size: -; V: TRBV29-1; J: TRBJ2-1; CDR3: CSVSSYNEQFF; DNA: TGCAGCGTTAGCTCCTACAATGAGCAGTTCTTC
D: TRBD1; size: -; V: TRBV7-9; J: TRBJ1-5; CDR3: CASSLGLTGRGGDQPQHF; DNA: TGTGCCAGCAGCTTAGGCCTGACAGGGAGGGGTGGCGATCAGCCCCAGCATTTT
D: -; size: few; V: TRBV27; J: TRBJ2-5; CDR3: CASKEPAEKLGETQYF; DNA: TGTGCCAGCAAGGAGCCTGCGGAGAAACTCGGAGAGACCCAGTACTTC
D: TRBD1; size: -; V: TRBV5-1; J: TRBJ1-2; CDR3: CASSPPDRDNYGYTF; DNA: TGCGCCAGCAGCCCCCCGGACAGGGACAACTATGGCTACACCTTC
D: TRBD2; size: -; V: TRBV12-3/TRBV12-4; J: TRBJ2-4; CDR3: CASSLASGRARNIQYF; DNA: TGTGCCAGCAGTTTGGCTAGCGGGAGGGCCAGGAACATTCAGTACTTC
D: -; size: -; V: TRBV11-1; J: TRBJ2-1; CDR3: CASSLGLGAGEQFF; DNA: TGTGCCAGCAGCTTAGGACTAGGGGCGGGTGAGCAGTTCTTC
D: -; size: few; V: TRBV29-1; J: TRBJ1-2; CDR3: CSVEWGGNYGYTF; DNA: TGCAGCGTTGAGTGGGGCGGCAACTATGGCTACACCTTC
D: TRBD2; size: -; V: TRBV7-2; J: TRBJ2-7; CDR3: CASSLGRPSGRSYEQYF; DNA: TGTGCCAGCAGCTTGGGACGTCCTAGCGGGAGGTCCTACGAGCAGTACTTC
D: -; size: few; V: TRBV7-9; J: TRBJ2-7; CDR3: CASSAGTDSYEQYF; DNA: TGTGCCAGCAGCGCCGGGACTGATTCCTACGAGCAGTACTTC
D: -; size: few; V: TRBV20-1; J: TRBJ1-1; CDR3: CSGAQDFNTEAFF; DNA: TGCAGTGGCGCACAGGACTTCAACACTGAAGCTTTCTTT
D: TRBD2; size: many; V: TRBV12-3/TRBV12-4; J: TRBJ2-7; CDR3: CASSPVSGRGAYEQYF; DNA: TGTGCCAGCAGCCCCGTTAGCGGGAGGGGCGCCTACGAGCAGTACTTC
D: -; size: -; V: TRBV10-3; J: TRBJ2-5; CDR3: CAIRERPQETQYF; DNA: TGTGCCATCAGAGAAAGACCTCAAGAGACCCAGTACTTC
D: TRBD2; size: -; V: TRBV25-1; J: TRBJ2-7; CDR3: CASSSGTSGPKNSYEQYF; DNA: TGTGCCAGCAGTTCCGGGACTAGCGGGCCAAAAAACTCCTACGAGCAGTACTTC
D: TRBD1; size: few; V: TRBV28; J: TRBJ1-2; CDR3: CASSRTGQGKGYTF; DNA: TGTGCCAGCAGCAGAACAGGACAGGGGAAAGGCTACACCTTC
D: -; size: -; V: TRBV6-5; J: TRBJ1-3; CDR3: CASSWSAGNTIHF; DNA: TGTGCCAGCAGTTGGTCGGCTGGAAACACCATACATTTT
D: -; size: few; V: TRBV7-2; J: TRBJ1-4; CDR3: CASSSGSRVVNEKLFF; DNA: TGTGCCAGCAGCTCCGGCTCCCGGGTAGTTAATGAAAAACTGTTTTTT
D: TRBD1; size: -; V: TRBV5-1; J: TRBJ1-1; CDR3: CASSFTGGVGPEAFF; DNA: TGCGCCAGCAGCTTTACAGGGGGCGTCGGTCCTGAAGCTTTCTTT
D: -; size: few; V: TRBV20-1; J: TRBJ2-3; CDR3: CSARSGVGTDTQYF; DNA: TGCAGTGCTAGATCGGGAGTTGGCACAGATACGCAGTATTTT
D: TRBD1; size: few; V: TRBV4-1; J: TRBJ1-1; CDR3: CASSQPGQGNTEAFF; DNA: TGCGCCAGCAGCCAACCGGGACAGGGGAACACTGAAGCTTTCTTT
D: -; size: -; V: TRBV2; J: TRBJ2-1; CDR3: CASSGTSLSSYNEQFF; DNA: TGTGCCAGCAGTGGAACTAGCCTTAGCTCCTACAATGAGCAGTTCTTC
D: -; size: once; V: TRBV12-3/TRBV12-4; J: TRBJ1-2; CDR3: CASSNREGGYTF; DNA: TGTGCCAGCAGTAACAGGGAAGGGGGCTACACCTTC
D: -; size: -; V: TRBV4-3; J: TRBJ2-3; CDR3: CASSSHNLYTQYF; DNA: TGCGCCAGCAGCTCGCACAATTTATATACGCAGTATTTT
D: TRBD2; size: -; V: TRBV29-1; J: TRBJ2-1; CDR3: CSVRNGLAYDEQFF; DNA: TGCAGCGTTCGAAACGGACTAGCGTACGATGAGCAGTTCTTC
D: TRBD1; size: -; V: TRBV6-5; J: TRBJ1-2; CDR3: CASTETGEYGYTF; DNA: TGTGCCAGCACCGAGACAGGGGAGTATGGCTACACCTTC
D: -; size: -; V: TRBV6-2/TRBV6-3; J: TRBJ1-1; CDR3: CASGGLNTEAFF; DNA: TGTGCCAGCGGGGGGCTGAACACTGAAGCTTTCTTT
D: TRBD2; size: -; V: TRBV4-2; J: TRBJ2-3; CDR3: CASSQGAGGEDTQYF; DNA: TGTGCCAGCAGCCAAGGGGCGGGAGGGGAAGATACGCAGTATTTT
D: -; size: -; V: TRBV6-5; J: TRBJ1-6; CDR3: CASNPTEYNSPLHF; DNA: TGTGCCAGCAACCCGACGGAGTATAATTCACCCCTCCACTTT
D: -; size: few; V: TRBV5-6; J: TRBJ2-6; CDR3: CASRRAAGANVLTF; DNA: TGTGCCAGCCGGAGGGCTGCCGGGGCCAACGTCCTGACTTTC
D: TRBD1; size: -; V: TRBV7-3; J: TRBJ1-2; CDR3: CASSLNDRGNGYTF; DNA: TGTGCCAGCAGCCTTAATGACAGGGGAAATGGCTACACCTTC
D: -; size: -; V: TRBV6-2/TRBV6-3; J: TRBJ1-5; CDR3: CAVGLTQPQHF; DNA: TGTGCCGTAGGTTTAACCCAGCCCCAGCATTTT
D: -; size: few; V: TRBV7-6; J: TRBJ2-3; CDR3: CASSQRLDTQYF; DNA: TGTGCCAGCTCCCAGCGACTAGATACGCAGTATTTT
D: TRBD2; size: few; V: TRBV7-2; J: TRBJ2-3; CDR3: CASSPVGLAGGQYF; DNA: TGTGCCAGCAGCCCCGTTGGACTAGCGGGTGGGCAGTATTTT
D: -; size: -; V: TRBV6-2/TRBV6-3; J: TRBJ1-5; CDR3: CASKELAGGNQPQHF; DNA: TGTGCCAGCAAGGAATTGGCGGGCGGGAATCAGCCCCAGCATTTT
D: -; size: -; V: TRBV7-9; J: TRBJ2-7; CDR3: CASSSPGHPYEQYF; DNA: TGTGCCAGCAGTTCCCCGGGACACCCCTACGAGCAGTACTTC
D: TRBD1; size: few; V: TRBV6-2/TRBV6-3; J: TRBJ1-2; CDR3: CASSSRQGARNGYTF; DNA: TGTGCCAGCAGTTCCAGACAGGGGGCACGGAATGGCTACACCTTC
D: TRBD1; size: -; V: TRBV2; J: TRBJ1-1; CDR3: CASSLGQAPREAFF; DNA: TGTGCCAGCAGCCTGGGACAGGCGCCCCGAGAAGCTTTCTTT
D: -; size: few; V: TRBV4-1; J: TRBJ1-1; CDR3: CASSPIQVNTEAFF; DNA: TGCGCCAGCAGCCCGATACAGGTGAACACTGAAGCTTTCTTT
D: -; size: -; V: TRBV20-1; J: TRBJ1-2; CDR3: CSAQGGGRDGYTF; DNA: TGCAGTGCCCAGGGCGGGGGTAGGGATGGCTACACCTTC
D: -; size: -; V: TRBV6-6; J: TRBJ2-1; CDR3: CASSSRAEANEQFF; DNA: TGTGCCAGCAGTTCCCGGGCCGAGGCCAATGAGCAGTTCTTC